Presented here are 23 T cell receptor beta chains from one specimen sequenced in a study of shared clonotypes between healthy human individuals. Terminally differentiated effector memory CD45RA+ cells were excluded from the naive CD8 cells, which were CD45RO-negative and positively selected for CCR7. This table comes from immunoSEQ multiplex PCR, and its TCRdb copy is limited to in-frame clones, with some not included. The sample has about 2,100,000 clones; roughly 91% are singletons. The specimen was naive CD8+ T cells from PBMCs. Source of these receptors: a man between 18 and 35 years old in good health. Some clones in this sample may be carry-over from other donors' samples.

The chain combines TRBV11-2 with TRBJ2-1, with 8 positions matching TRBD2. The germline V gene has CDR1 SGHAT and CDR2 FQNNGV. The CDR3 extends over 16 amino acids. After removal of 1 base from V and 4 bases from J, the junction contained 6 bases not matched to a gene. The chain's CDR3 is CASSLGVGRGYNEQFF. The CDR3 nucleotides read TGTGCCAGCAGCTTAGGCGTCGGGAGGGGATACAATGAGCAGTTCTTC.

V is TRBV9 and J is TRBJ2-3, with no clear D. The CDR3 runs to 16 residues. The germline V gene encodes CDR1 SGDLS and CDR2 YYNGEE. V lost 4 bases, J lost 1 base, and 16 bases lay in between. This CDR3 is CASSPDLGSRTDTQYF. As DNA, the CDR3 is TGTGCCAGCAGCCCGGACCTAGGCTCCCGCACAGATACGCAGTATTTT.

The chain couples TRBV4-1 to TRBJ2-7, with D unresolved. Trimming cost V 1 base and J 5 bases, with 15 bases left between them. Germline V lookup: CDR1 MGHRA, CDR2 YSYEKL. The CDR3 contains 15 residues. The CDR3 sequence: CASSQVYQPADEQYF. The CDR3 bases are TGCGCCAGCAGCCAAGTATACCAACCGGCCGACGAGCAGTACTTC.

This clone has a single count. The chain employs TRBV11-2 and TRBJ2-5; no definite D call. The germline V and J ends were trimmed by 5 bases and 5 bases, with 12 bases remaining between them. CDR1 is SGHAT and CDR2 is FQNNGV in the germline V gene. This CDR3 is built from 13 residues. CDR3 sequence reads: CASSLRLLETQYF. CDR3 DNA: TGTGCCAGCAGCCTTCGGCTGTTGGAGACCCAGTACTTC.

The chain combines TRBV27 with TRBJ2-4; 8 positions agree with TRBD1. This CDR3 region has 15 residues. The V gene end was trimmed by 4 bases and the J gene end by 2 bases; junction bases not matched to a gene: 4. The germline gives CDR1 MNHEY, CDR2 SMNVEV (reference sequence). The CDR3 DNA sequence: TGTGCCAGCAGTTGGGACAGGAGAACCAAAAACATTCAGTACTTC. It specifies CASSWDRRTKNIQYF.

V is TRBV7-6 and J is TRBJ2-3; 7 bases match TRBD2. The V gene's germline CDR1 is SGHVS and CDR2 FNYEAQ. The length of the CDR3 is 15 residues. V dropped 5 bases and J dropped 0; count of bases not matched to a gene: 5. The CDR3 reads CASSHKAGSTDTQYF. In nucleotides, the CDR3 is TGTGCCAGCAGCCATAAAGCGGGGAGCACAGATACGCAGTATTTT.

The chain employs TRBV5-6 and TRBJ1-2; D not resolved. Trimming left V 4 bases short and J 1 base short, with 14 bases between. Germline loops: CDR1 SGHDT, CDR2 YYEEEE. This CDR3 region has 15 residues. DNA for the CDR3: TGTGCCAGCAGCCCTAACCCGGGAGTTAACTATGGCTACACCTTC. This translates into CASSPNPGVNYGYTF. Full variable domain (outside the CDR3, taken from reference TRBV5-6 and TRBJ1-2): DAGVTQSPTHLIKTRGQQVTLRCSPKSGHDTVSWYQQALGQGPQFIFQYYEEEERQRGNFPDRFSGHQFPNYSSELNVNALLLGDSALYLCASSPNPGVNYGYTFGSGTRLTVV.

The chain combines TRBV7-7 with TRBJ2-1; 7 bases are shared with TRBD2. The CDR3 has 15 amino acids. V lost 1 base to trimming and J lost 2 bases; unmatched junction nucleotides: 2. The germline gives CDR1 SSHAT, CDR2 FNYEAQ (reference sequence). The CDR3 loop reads CASSLGRETYNEQFF. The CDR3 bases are TGTGCCAGCAGCTTAGGGCGGGAGACCTACAATGAGCAGTTCTTC. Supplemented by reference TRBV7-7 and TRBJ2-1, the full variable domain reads GAGVSQSPRYKVTKRGQDVTLRCDPISSHATLYWYQQALGQGPEFLTYFNYEAQPDKSGLPSDRFSAERPEGSISTLTIQRTEQRDSAMYRCASSLGRETYNEQFFGPGTRLTVL.

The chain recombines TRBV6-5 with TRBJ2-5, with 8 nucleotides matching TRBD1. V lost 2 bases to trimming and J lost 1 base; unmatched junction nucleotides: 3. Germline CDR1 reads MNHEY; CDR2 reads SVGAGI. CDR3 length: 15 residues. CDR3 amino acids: CASSYADRVQETQYF. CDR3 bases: TGTGCCAGCAGTTACGCGGACAGGGTCCAAGAGACCCAGTACTTC.

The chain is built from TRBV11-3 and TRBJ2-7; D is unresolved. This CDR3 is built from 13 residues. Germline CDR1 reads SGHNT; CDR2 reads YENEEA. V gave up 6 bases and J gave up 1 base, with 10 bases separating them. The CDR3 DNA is TGTGCCAGCAGTAAGGGAATATCCTACGAGCAGTACTTC. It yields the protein CASSKGISYEQYF.

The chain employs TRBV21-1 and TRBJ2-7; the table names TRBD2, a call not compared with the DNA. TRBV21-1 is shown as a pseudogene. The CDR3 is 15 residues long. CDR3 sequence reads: CASSKSGSGGYEQYF. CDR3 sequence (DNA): TGTGCCAGCAGCAAATCTGGATCGGGAGGCTACGAGCAGTACTTC.

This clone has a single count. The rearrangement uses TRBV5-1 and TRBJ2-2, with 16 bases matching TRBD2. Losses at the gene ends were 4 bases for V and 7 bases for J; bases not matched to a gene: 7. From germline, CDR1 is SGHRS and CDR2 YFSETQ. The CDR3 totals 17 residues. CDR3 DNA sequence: TGCGCCAGCAGCCAGGGACTAGCGGGAGGGCCCAGCGGGGAGCTGTTTTTT. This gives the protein CASSQGLAGGPSGELFF.

The CDR3 is CASSYLSSSYEQYF. CDR3 DNA sequence: TGTGCCAGCAGTTACCTGTCTAGCTCCTACGAGCAGTACTTC. The chain has TRBV6-6 and TRBJ2-7; D not resolved. This CDR3 is 14 amino acids long. Trimming stripped 2 bases from V and 0 bases from J, with 8 bases between. CDR1 and CDR2 from the germline V gene are MNHNY and SVGAGI (reference sequence).

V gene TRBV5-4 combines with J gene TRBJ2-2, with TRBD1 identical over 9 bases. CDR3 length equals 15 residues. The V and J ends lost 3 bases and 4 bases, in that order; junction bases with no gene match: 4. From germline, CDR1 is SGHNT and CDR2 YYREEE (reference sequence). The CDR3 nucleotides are TGTGCCAGCAGCTGGACAGGGGAGGGCACCGGGGAGCTGTTTTTT. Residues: CASSWTGEGTGELFF.

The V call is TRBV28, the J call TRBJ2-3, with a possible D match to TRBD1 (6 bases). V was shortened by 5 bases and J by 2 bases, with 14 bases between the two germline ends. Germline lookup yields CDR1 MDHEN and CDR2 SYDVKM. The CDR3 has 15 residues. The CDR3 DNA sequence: TGTGCCAGCAGTGACCACCGGGACAACACAGATACGCAGTATTTT. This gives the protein CASSDHRDNTDTQYF.

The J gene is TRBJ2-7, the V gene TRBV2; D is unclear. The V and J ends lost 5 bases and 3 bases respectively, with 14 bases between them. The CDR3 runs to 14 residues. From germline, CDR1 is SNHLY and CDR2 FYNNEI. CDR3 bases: TGTGCCAGCAGTCTTTCCGGTGACGGCTACGAGCAGTACTTC. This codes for CASSLSGDGYEQYF. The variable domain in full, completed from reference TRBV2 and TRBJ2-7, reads EPEVTQTPSHQVTQMGQEVILRCVPISNHLYFYWYRQILGQKVEFLVSFYNNEISEKSEIFDDQFSVERPDGSNFTLKIRSTKLEDSAMYFCASSLSGDGYEQYFGPGTRLTVT.

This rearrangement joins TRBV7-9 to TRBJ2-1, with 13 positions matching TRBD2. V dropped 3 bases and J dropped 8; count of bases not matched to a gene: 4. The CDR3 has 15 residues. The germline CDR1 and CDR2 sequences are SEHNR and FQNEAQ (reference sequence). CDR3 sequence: CASSLSGLAGDEQFF. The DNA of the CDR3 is TGTGCCAGCAGCTTGAGCGGACTAGCGGGAGATGAGCAGTTCTTC.

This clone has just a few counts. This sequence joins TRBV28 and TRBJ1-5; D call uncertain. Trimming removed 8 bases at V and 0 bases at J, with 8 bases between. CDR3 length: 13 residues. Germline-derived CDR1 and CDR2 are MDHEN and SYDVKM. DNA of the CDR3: TGTGCCAGCGTAGGCCGTAGCAATCAGCCCCAGCATTTT. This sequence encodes CASVGRSNQPQHF.

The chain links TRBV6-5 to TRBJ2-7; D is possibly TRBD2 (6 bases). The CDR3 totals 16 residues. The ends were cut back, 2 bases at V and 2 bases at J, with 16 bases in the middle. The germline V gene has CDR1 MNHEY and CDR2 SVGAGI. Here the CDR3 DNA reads TGTGCCAGCAGTTACCGCGGGACTTTTAGGGCCTACGAGCAGTACTTC. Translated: CASSYRGTFRAYEQYF.

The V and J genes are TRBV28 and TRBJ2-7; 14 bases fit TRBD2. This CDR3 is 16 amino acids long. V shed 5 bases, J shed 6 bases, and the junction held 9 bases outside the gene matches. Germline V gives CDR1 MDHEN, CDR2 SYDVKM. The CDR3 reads CASSTPGTSGSSEQYF. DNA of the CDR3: TGTGCCAGCAGTACCCCGGGGACTAGCGGGAGCAGCGAGCAGTACTTC.

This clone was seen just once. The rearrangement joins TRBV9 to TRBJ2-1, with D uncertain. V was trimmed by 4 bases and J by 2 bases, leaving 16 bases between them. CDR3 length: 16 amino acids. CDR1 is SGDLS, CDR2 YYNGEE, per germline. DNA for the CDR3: TGTGCCAGCAGCCCCTATGGAGATTTCGCCTACAATGAGCAGTTCTTC. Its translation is CASSPYGDFAYNEQFF.

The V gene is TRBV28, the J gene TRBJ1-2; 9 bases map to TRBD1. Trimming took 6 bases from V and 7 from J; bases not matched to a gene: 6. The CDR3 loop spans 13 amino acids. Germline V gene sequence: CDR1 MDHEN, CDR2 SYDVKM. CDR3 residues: CASREQGAGGYTF. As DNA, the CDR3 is TGTGCCAGCAGAGAACAGGGGGCCGGTGGCTACACCTTC.

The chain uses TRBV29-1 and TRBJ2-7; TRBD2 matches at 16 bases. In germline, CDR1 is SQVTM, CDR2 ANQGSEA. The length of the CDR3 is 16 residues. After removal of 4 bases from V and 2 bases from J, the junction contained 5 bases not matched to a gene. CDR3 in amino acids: CSVVLGTSGRAYEQYF. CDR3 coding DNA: TGCAGCGTTGTGCTGGGGACTAGCGGGAGGGCCTACGAGCAGTACTTC.